This T cell receptor (beta chain) was sequenced in a study of siplizumab effects on memory and regulatory T cells. Assay: immunoSEQ multiplex PCR; the TCRdb copy retains only in-frame clones and omits some. The sample lists tens of thousands of clones; roughly 93% were seen once. The CDR3 spans 15 residues. The V and J ends lost 2 bases and 6 bases, in that order; junction bases with no gene match: 8. The germline CDR1 and CDR2 sequences are SGHDT and YYEEEE. The sequence came from a human donor in good health. The sample taken for sequencing was CD8+ T cells sorted from blood. The V and J genes are TRBV5-6 and TRBJ1-5, with TRBD1 identical over 7 bases. DNA of the CDR3: TGTGCCAGCAGCTTTAGGTCGACAGGGTCTCAGCCCCAGCATTTT. Its protein product is CASSFRSTGSQPQHF. The whole variable domain, remainder taken from reference TRBV5-6 and TRBJ1-5, is DAGVTQSPTHLIKTRGQQVTLRCSPKSGHDTVSWYQQALGQGPQFIFQYYEEEERQRGNFPDRFSGHQFPNYSSELNVNALLLGDSALYLCASSFRSTGSQPQHFGDGTRLSIL.